This T cell receptor (beta chain) was sequenced for a study of T cell repertoires in cytomegalovirus infection. As to this clonotype: Its specificity is unknown. A much larger clone differs from this one at a single base, so this may be a read error.

The germline CDR1 and CDR2 sequences are SGHTA and FQGNSA. The CDR3 is made up of 15 amino acids. One entry per CDR3 protein, called by TCRdb with MiXCR from the reads. Of approximately 320,000 distinct CDR3 sequences detected, 9% to 9.5% appear once; the ten largest clones hold 4.3%. The study's findings and limits: Cumulative public TCR beta family frequency identified carriers of CMV plus the relevant HLA.

J is TRBJ2-2 and V is TRBV7-2; weak D call: TRBD2 (6 bases). Sequencing was done on a sample of PBMCs. This TCR was recovered from a human donor in good health (CMV status not recorded). Some clones in this sample may be carry-over from other donors' samples. DNA of the CDR3: TGTGCCGGCAGCACTGGGACCTTCGGGGGCGGGGAGCTGTTTTTT. It encodes CAGSTGTFGGGELFF.